The clone carrying this T cell receptor beta chain was picked up one time. The record originates from a study of PD-1 blockade in classical Hodgkin lymphoma. Time point reported: cycle 4 day 1 (C4D1), after around six weeks of nivolumab. All patients experienced relapse after autologous stem cell transplantation, and brentuximab vedotin exposure was variable. Some clones are missing from TCRdb's copy, which holds only in-frame ones; the method was immunoSEQ multiplex PCR. The table lists tens of thousands of clones, roughly three quarters of them singletons, with under 20% in the top ten. With V trimmed by 5 bases and J by 6 bases, 7 bases remained unmatched. The CDR3 runs 15 residues. Germline V gives CDR1 MNHEY, CDR2 SVGAGI.

The gene calls are TRBV6-5 and TRBJ2-1, with TRBD2 matching 10 bases. The sample consisted of peripheral blood mononuclear cells (PBMCs), taken before the fourth cycle of nivolumab. The sequence came from a human donor with classical Hodgkin lymphoma. The chain's CDR3 is CASSPGLASPNEQFF. The CDR3 DNA reads as TGTGCCAGCAGTCCGGGACTAGCGTCTCCCAATGAGCAGTTCTTC.